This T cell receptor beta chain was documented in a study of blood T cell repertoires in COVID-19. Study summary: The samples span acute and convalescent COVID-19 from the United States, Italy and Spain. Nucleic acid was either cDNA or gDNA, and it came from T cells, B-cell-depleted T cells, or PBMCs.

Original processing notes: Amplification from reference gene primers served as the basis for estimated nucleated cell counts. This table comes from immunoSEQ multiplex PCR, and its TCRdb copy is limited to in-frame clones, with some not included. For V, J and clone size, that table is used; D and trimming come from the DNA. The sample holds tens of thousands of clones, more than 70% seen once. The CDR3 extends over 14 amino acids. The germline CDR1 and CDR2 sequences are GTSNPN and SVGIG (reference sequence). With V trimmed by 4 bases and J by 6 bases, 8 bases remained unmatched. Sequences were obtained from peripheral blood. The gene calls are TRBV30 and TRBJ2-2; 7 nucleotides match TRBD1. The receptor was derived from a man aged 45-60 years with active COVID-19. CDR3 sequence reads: CAWNRGGKSGELFF. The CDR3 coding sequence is TGTGCCTGGAACAGGGGTGGAAAATCCGGGGAGCTGTTTTTT.